This entry lists 21 T cell receptor beta chains sequenced from one sample in a study of cytomegalovirus exposure and HLA in healthy donors. In the PCR, 60 Vbeta and 13 Jbeta primers were used. Produced via immunoSEQ multiplex PCR; TCRdb's table is partial and in-frame only. The sample gives about 240,000 clones, around 76% of which show up once; 5% to 6.5% is in the top ten. What was sequenced was PBMCs. Receptor source: a woman between 35 and 50 years old in good health and CMV-seropositive.

As DNA, the CDR3 is TGTGCCAGCAGTGAATATGGCGGGAGGGCCGGCAGGGCCGGGGAGCTGTTTTTT. It encodes CASSEYGGRAGRAGELFF. The chain joins TRBV6-1 to TRBJ2-2, with 9 positions matching TRBD2. J gave up 6 bases and V 2 bases, and 13 bases lay outside the gene matches. CDR3 length: 18 residues. Germline loops: CDR1 MNHNS, CDR2 SASEGT.

J is TRBJ2-3 and V is TRBV5-1, with 7 positions matching TRBD2. V lost 4 bases to trimming and J lost 1 base; unmatched junction nucleotides: 9. This CDR3 region has 16 residues. Germline V lookup: CDR1 SGHRS, CDR2 YFSETQ. Here the CDR3 reads CASSPRLAGRTDTQYF. CDR3 coding DNA: TGCGCCAGCAGCCCGAGACTAGCCGGTCGCACAGATACGCAGTATTTT.

The chain combines TRBV2 with TRBJ2-4, with TRBD1 as a possible D gene (5 bases). CDR1 SNHLY and CDR2 FYNNEI come from the germline V gene. This CDR3 has 14 amino acids. Trimming shortened V by 6 bases and J by 1 base, and 10 bases separated the two germline ends. The chain's CDR3 is CASSLPGAKNIQYF. The CDR3 DNA reads TGTGCCAGCAGCCTCCCAGGGGCCAAAAACATTCAGTACTTC.

The chain uses TRBV27 and TRBJ1-1, with a tentative D call TRBD1 (6 bases). Between the trimmed V and J ends, which lost 5 bases and 3 bases, there was a span of 16 bases. The CDR3 has 15 amino acids. The V gene's germline CDR1 is MNHEY and CDR2 SMNVEV (reference sequence). This chain's CDR3 is CASSLGTLGDTEAFF. CDR3 DNA sequence: TGTGCCAGCAGTCTGGGGACACTAGGGGACACTGAAGCTTTCTTT.

V is TRBV5-1 and J is TRBJ2-1; TRBD2 aligns across 12 bases. This CDR3 is 15 amino acids long. V was pared by 2 bases and J by 9 bases, with 6 bases of the junction left unmatched. The germline CDR1 and CDR2 sequences are SGHRS and YFSETQ. CDR3 protein: CASSFASGGAGEQFF. The CDR3 coding sequence is TGCGCCAGCAGCTTTGCTAGCGGGGGGGCAGGTGAGCAGTTCTTC.

This clone was seen just once. The V and J genes are TRBV6-6 and TRBJ2-5; 11 nucleotides align to TRBD2. Germline lookup yields CDR1 MNHNY and CDR2 SVGAGI (reference sequence). J was trimmed by 3 bases and V by 4 bases; bases with no gene match: 1. The CDR3 has 14 amino acids. Written as DNA, the CDR3 is TGTGCCAGCAGTTGGGGACTAGCGGAAGAGACCCAGTACTTC. Protein product: CASSWGLAEETQYF.

This chain joins TRBV7-9 and TRBJ2-1; TRBD1 is a possible D gene (5 bases). The CDR3 has 13 amino acids. The ends were cut back, 5 bases at V and 8 bases at J, with 13 bases in the middle. CDR1 is SEHNR and CDR2 is FQNEAQ in the germline V gene (reference sequence). The CDR3 region is CASSKVDSYEQFF. CDR3 DNA sequence: TGTGCCAGCAGCAAGGTCGACAGCTATGAGCAGTTCTTC.

The J gene is TRBJ2-3, the V gene TRBV5-1; 11 bases are a match to TRBD2. The germline gives CDR1 SGHRS, CDR2 YFSETQ. This CDR3 comprises 17 residues. V dropped 7 bases and J dropped 0; count of bases not matched to a gene: 10. CDR3 in amino acids: CASSDLSGGASTDTQYF. The CDR3 DNA is TGCGCCAGCTCGGACCTTAGCGGGGGGGCTAGCACAGATACGCAGTATTTT.

The chain has TRBV6-1 and TRBJ1-3; no firm D call. Germline CDR1 and CDR2: MNHNS and SASEGT. The CDR3 is 14 amino acids. The V gene lost 7 bases and the J gene lost 0 bases, with 10 bases spanning the gap. CDR3 DNA: TGTGCCAGCATGGCCGGGAGCTCTGGAAACACCATATATTTT. Residues: CASMAGSSGNTIYF.

V and J are TRBV5-4 and TRBJ1-1; the D is unclear. Trimming removed 3 bases from V and 11 bases from J, with 26 bases in between. This CDR3 is built from 16 residues. Germline V gene sequence: CDR1 SGHNT, CDR2 YYREEE (reference sequence). DNA of the CDR3: TGTGCCAGCAGCTCGCCGCGGGCTCGGTCAGTCGTGCCCGCTTTCTTT. As protein: CASSSPRARSVVPAFF.

The J gene is TRBJ2-5, the V gene TRBV9, with TRBD1 as a possible D gene (5 bases). CDR1 and CDR2 (germline): SGDLS, YYNGEE. The CDR3 length is 12 residues. The V and J ends lost 4 bases and 4 bases respectively, with 8 bases between them. The chain's CDR3 is CASSFQGETQYF. The DNA of the CDR3 is TGTGCCAGCAGCTTCCAGGGAGAGACCCAGTACTTC.

This clone was recorded once. The CDR3 loop reads CASSLRTTLGNEQYF. CDR3 bases: TGTGCCAGCAGTTTAAGGACTACCCTTGGGAACGAGCAGTACTTC. The J gene is TRBJ2-7, the V gene TRBV27; a weak D match, TRBD2 (6 bases). Between the trimmed V and J ends, which lost 2 bases and 5 bases, there was a span of 16 bases. Germline V gene data show CDR1 as MNHEY and CDR2 as SMNVEV (reference sequence). The CDR3 extends over 15 amino acids.

V usage is TRBV7-2 and J usage is TRBJ2-1, with 15 bases matching TRBD2. This CDR3 has 16 residues. Germline V lookup: CDR1 SGHTA, CDR2 FQGNSA. V lost 5 bases, J lost 8 bases, and 7 bases stayed unmatched. The CDR3 sequence is CASSPGLAGGTHEQFF. In DNA form, the CDR3 reads TGTGCCAGCAGCCCAGGACTAGCGGGAGGGACCCATGAGCAGTTCTTC.

The chain employs TRBV28 and TRBJ1-1; 9 bases align to TRBD1. V lost 6 bases, J lost 10 bases, and 12 bases stayed unmatched. Germline V CDR1 and CDR2: MDHEN, SYDVKM. The CDR3 runs to 14 residues. Here the CDR3 reads CASRPGTGPFSAFF. Here the CDR3 DNA reads TGTGCCAGCAGGCCCGGGACAGGGCCTTTCTCAGCTTTCTTT.

This clone has more than one count but fewer than ten. This chain links TRBV9 with TRBJ2-2; D gene unclear. Germline-derived CDR1 and CDR2 are SGDLS and YYNGEE. The CDR3 contains 12 residues. V lost 2 bases and J 4 bases, leaving 3 bases between the germline ends. The CDR3 DNA follows: TGTGCCAGCAGCGTCGGCACCGGGGAGCTGTTTTTT. This sequence encodes CASSVGTGELFF.

This chain links TRBV29-1 with TRBJ2-3; tentatively, D is TRBD2 (6 bases). Per germline, CDR1 SQVTM and CDR2 ANQGSEA. V lost 3 bases and J lost 7, with 23 bases in between. The CDR3 is made up of 16 amino acids. The CDR3: CSVDLASVGPTNTQYF. DNA of the CDR3: TGCAGCGTTGATTTAGCTAGCGTCGGTCCGACGAATACGCAGTATTTT.

This clone has only a few counts. The V and J genes are TRBV7-2 and TRBJ2-1; maybe TRBD1 (5 bases). Germline V CDR1 and CDR2: SGHTA, FQGNSA. With 1 base removed from V and 8 bases from J, the gap between germline ends came to 18 bases. The CDR3 covers 16 residues. In nucleotides, the CDR3 is TGTGCCAGCAGCTTAGTAGGACGACTTCAAGGGGATGAGCAGTTCTTC. Amino acid sequence: CASSLVGRLQGDEQFF. The whole variable domain, filled in from reference TRBV7-2 and TRBJ2-1, reads GAGVSQSPSNKVTEKGKDVELRCDPISGHTALYWYRQSLGQGLEFLIYFQGNSAPDKSGLPSDRFSAERTGGSVSTLTIQRTQQEDSAVYLCASSLVGRLQGDEQFFGPGTRLTVL.

The chain uses TRBV7-9 and TRBJ2-5; weak D call: TRBD1 (5 bases). The germline V gene has CDR1 SEHNR and CDR2 FQNEAQ (reference sequence). The CDR3 has 15 residues. With 8 bases removed from V and 2 bases from J, the gap between germline ends came to 18 bases. CDR3 amino acids: CASGRGRAGQETQYF. The DNA of the CDR3 is TGTGCCAGCGGGCGAGGCAGGGCAGGGCAAGAGACCCAGTACTTC. Looking up the rest from reference TRBV7-9 and TRBJ2-5 gives the full variable domain: DTGVSQNPRHKITKRGQNVTFRCDPISEHNRLYWYRQTLGQGPEFLTYFQNEAQLEKSRLLSDRFSAERPKGSFSTLEIQRTEQGDSAMYLCASGRGRAGQETQYFGPGTRLLVL.

This chain uses TRBV5-8 with TRBJ1-5, with TRBD1 matching 8 bases. Trimming cost V 5 bases and J 1 base; bases outside gene matches: 11. The CDR3 covers 17 residues. Germline lookup yields CDR1 SGHTS and CDR2 YDEGEE. The CDR3 DNA reads as TGTGCCAGCAGTCCGTGGACAGGGCCTGGAAGCAATCAGCCCCAGCATTTT. Translating gives CASSPWTGPGSNQPQHF. The full variable domain, its missing parts supplied by reference TRBV5-8 and TRBJ1-5, is EAGVTQSPTHLIKTRGQQATLRCSPISGHTSVYWYQQALGLGLQFLLWYDEGEERNRGNFPPRFSGRQFPNYSSELNVNALELEDSALYLCASSPWTGPGSNQPQHFGDGTRLSIL.

The chain carries TRBV5-6 and TRBJ2-1, with D perhaps TRBD2 (6 bases). This CDR3 region has 16 residues. Germline CDR1 SGHDT, CDR2 YYEEEE. V lost 0 bases and J lost 3, with 13 bases in between. CDR3 region: CASSLARRAGYNEQFF. CDR3 nucleotides: TGTGCCAGCAGCTTGGCGCGGAGGGCAGGCTACAATGAGCAGTTCTTC.

The CDR3 coding sequence is TGTGCCAGCAGTGGAACAGGTTGGGGCTCTGGAAACACCATATATTTT. Translation gives CASSGTGWGSGNTIYF. The chain recombines TRBV6-1 with TRBJ1-3; D perhaps matches TRBD1 (5 bases). The CDR3 runs 16 residues. Deletions cut 4 bases from V and 0 bases from J, with 13 bases between. CDR1 is MNHNS, CDR2 SASEGT, per germline.